The 4 T cell receptor beta chains presented below share a single source sample, sequenced in a study of blood T cell repertoires in COVID-19 (dated by TCRdb to 2018 to 2021). Libraries were built with the immunoSEQ multiplex PCR assay. TCRdb provides this immuneACCESS table in a form limited to in-frame rearrangements. Some clones are lacking; in checked studies, under half of them reflect an unresolved V gene, and why the rest are absent is not known. The table for this sample lists 300,000 or so clones; about 89% of them were counted only once. About 8% of the sample comes from the top ten. The sequencing sample was made of peripheral blood. These TCRs come from a woman between 50 and 59 years old who had recovered from COVID-19.

Written as DNA, the CDR3 is TGTGCCAGCAGTTTGGGGGGTCGTGGTGGCTACACCTTC. This gives the protein CASSLGGRGGYTF. The V call is TRBV12-3 or TRBV12-4, the J call TRBJ1-2; D is perhaps TRBD1 (5 bases). Trimming removed 3 bases at V and 7 bases at J, with 12 bases between. The CDR3 covers 13 residues.

This clone appeared a single time. The V gene is TRBV15, the J gene TRBJ2-7; no reliable D call. The germline V and J ends were trimmed by 3 bases and 6 bases, with 9 bases remaining between them. The germline CDR1 and CDR2 sequences are LNHNV and YYDKDF (reference sequence). This CDR3 spans 12 amino acids. CDR3 bases: TGTGCCACCAGCAGTACCAGACTCGAGCAGTACTTC. Translation gives CATSSTRLEQYF.

The chain carries TRBV28 and TRBJ2-1, with TRBD1 matching 8 bases. The CDR3 has 14 residues. Germline CDR1 and CDR2: MDHEN and SYDVKM. V shed 8 bases, J shed 7 bases, and the junction held 10 bases outside the gene matches. CDR3 DNA sequence: TGTGCCAGCGCCCCCGGGACAGGTAGAAATGAGCAGTTCTTC. Its protein product is CASAPGTGRNEQFF.

The gene calls are TRBV19 and TRBJ1-1; 9 bases map to TRBD1. Germline trimming cut 1 base from V and 4 bases from J; bases unmatched to any gene: 10. The CDR3 is 17 residues long. The germline gives CDR1 LNHDA, CDR2 SQIVND (reference sequence). As DNA, the CDR3 is TGTGCCAGTAGTATAGGACGGACAGGGGCCCCCAGCACTGAAGCTTTCTTT. Encoded protein: CASSIGRTGAPSTEAFF.